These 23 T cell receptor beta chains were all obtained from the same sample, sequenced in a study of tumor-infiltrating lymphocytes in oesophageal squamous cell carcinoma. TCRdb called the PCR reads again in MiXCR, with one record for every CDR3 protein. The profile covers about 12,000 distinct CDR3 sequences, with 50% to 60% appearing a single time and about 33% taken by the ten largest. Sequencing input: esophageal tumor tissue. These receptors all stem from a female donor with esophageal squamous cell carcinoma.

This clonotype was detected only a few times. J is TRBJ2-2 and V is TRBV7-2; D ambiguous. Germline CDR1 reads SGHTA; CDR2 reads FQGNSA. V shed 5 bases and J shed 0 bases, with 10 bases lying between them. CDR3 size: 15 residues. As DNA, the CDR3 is TGTGCCAGCAGCCAGACACCGACGAACACCGGGGAGCTGTTTTTT. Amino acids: CASSQTPTNTGELFF.

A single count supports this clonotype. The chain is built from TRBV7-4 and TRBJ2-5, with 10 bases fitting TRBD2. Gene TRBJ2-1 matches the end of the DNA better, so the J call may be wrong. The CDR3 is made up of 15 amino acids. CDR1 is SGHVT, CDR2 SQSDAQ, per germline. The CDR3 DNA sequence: TGTGCCAGCGTCCGATCTAGCGGGAGCTACAATGAGCAGTTCTTC. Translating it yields CASVRSSGSYNEQFF.

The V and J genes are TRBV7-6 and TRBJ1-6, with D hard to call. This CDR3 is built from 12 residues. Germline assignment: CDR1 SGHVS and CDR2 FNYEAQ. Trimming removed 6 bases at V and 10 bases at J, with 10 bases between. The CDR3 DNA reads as TGTGCCAGCAGTCACTTGGAATCACCCCTCCACTTT. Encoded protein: CASSHLESPLHF.

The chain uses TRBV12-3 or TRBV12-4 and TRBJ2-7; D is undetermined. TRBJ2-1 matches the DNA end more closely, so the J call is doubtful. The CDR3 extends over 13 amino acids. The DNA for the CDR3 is TGTGCCAGCAGTTTAGTTGGCCCCTACGAGCAGTTCTTC. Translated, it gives CASSLVGPYEQFF.

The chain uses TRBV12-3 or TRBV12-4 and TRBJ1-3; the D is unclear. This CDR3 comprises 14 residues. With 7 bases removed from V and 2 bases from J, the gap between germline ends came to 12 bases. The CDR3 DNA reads TGTGCCAGCAACCCGTCGGGAACTGGAAACACCATATATTTT. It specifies CASNPSGTGNTIYF.

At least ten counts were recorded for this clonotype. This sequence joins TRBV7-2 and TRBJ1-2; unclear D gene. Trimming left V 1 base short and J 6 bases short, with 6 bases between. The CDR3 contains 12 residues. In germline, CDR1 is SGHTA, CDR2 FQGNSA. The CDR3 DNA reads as TGTGCCAGCAGCTTAGGCAGTAATGGCTACACCTTC. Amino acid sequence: CASSLGSNGYTF.

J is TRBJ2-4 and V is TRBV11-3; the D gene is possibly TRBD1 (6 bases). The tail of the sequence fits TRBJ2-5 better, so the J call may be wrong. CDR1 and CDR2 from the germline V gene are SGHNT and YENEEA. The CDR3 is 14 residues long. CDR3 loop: CASSLSDSQETQYF. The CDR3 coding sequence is TGTGCCAGCAGCTTATCGGACAGCCAAGAGACCCAGTACTTC.

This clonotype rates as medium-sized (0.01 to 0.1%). The CDR3 bases are TGTGCCAGCAGTTTCCAAGACTATGGCTACACCTTC. Translating it yields CASSFQDYGYTF. V gene TRBV12-3 or TRBV12-4 combines with J gene TRBJ1-2; D remains ambiguous. The length of the CDR3 is 12 residues. Trimming removed 3 bases from V and 3 bases from J, with 5 bases in between.

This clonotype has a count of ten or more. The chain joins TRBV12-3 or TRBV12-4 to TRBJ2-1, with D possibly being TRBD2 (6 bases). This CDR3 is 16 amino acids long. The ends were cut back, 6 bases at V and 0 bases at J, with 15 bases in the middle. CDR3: CASRPASVSSYNEQFF. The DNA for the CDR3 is TGTGCCAGCAGACCCGCTAGCGTCAGCTCCTACAATGAGCAGTTCTTC.

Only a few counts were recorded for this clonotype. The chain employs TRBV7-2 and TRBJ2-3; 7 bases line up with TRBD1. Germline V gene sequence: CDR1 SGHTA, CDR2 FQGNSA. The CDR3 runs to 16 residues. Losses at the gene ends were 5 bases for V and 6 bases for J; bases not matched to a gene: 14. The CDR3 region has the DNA TGTGCCAGCAGCCTTTTTAGGACAGGTTCTGTGGATACGCAGTATTTT. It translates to CASSLFRTGSVDTQYF. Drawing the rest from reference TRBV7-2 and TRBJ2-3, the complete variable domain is GAGVSQSPSNKVTEKGKDVELRCDPISGHTALYWYRQSLGQGLEFLIYFQGNSAPDKSGLPSDRFSAERTGGSVSTLTIQRTQQEDSAVYLCASSLFRTGSVDTQYFGPGTRLTVL.

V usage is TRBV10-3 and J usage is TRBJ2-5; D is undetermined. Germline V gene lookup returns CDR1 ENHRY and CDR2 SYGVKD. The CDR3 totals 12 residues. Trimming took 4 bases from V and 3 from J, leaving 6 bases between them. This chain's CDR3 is CAISGAEETQYF. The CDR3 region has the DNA TGTGCCATCAGTGGGGCTGAAGAGACCCAGTACTTC.

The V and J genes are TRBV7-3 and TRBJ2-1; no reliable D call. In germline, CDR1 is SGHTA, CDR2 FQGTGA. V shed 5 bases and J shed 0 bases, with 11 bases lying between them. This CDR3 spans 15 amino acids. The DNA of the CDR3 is TGTGCCAGCAGCGGAGCCCCGAGCTCCTACAATGAGCAGTTCTTC. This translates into CASSGAPSSYNEQFF.

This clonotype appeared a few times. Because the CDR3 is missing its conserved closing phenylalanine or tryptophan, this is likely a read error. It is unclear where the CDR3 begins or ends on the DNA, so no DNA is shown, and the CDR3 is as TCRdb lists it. The CDR3 sequence is CASKRRVVLAISPSILVM. The gene calls are TRBV6-1 and TRBJ1-1. Germline V CDR1 and CDR2: MNHNS, SASEGT. Termini included, the CDR3 measures 18 amino acids.

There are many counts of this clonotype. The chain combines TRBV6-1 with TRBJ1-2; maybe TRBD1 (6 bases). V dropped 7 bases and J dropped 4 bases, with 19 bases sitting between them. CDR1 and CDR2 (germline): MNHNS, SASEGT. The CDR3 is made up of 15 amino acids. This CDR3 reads CASTPDTRGIYGYTF. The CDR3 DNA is TGTGCCAGCACCCCGGACACGAGGGGGATCTATGGCTACACCTTC.

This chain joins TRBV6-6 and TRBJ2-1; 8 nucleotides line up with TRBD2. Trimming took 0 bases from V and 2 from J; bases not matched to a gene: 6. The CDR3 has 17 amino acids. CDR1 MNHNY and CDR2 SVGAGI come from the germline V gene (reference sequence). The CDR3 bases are TGTGCCAGCAGTTACTCACCCTCCGGGGGGGCCTACAATGAGCAGTTCTTC. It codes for CASSYSPSGGAYNEQFF.

The CDR3 DNA follows: TGTGCCAGCAGTTATACCGGGAGCCGAGTTTATGGCTACACCTTC. Its protein is CASSYTGSRVYGYTF. The chain employs TRBV28 and TRBJ2-7; D not certain. The DNA end is a closer match to TRBJ1-2, so the J assignment may be wrong. Germline values: CDR1 MDHEN, CDR2 SYDVKM. CDR3 length: 15 residues.

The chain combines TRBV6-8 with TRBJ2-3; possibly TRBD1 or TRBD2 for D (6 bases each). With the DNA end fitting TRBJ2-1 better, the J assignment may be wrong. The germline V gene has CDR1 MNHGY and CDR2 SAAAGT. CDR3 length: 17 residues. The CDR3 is CASSYSRGVGPYNEQFF. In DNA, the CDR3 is TGTGCCAGCAGTTACTCGAGGGGGGTAGGGCCCTACAATGAGCAGTTCTTC.

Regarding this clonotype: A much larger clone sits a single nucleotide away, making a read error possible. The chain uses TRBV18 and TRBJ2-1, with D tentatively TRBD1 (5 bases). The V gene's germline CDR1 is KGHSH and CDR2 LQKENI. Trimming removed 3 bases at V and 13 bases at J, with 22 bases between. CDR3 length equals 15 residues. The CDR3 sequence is CASSPRQINQETQFF. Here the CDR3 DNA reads TGTGCCAGCTCACCCCGACAGATTAACCAAGAGACCCAGTTCTTC.

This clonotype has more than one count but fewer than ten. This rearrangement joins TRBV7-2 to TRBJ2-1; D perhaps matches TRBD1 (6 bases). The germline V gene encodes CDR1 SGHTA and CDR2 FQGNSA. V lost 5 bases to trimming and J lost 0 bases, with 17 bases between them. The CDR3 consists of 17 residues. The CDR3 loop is CASSKWQGTSSYNEQFF. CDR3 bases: TGTGCCAGCAGCAAATGGCAGGGGACAAGCTCCTACAATGAGCAGTTCTTC.

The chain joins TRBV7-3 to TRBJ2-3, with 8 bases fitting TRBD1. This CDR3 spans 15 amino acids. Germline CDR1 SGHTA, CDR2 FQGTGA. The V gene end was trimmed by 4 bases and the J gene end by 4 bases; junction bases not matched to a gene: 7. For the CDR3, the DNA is TGTGCCAGCAGCTCCGCCCAGGGGGCCGCAGATACGCAGTATTTT. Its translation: CASSSAQGAADTQYF. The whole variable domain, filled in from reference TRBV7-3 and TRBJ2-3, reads GAGVSQTPSNKVTEKGKYVELRCDPISGHTALYWYRQSLGQGPEFLIYFQGTGAADDSGLPNDRFFAVRPEGSVSTLKIQRTERGDSAVYLCASSSAQGAADTQYFGPGTRLTVL.

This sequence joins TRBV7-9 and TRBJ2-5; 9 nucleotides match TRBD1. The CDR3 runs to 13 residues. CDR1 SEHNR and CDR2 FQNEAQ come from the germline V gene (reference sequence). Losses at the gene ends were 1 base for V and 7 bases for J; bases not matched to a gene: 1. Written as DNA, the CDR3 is TGTGCCAGCAGCTTAGGGGGACAGGGGACCCAGTACTTC. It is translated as CASSLGGQGTQYF.

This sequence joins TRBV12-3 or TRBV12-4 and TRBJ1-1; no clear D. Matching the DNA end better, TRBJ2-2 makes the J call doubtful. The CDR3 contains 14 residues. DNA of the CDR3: TGTGCCAGCAGTTTTTGGCGAATGACCGGGGAGCTGTTTTTT. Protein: CASSFWRMTGELFF.

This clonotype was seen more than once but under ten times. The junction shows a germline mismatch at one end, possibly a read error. CDR3 residues: CASSLSGYSNEQFF. In DNA, the CDR3 is TGTGCTAGCAGCTTATCTGGATACTCCAATGAGCAGTTCTTC. The chain joins TRBV7-6 to TRBJ2-7; D is unresolved. The J call may be wrong; the DNA end is better matched by TRBJ2-1. The CDR3 spans 14 residues. Germline-derived CDR1 and CDR2 are SGHVS and FNYEAQ.